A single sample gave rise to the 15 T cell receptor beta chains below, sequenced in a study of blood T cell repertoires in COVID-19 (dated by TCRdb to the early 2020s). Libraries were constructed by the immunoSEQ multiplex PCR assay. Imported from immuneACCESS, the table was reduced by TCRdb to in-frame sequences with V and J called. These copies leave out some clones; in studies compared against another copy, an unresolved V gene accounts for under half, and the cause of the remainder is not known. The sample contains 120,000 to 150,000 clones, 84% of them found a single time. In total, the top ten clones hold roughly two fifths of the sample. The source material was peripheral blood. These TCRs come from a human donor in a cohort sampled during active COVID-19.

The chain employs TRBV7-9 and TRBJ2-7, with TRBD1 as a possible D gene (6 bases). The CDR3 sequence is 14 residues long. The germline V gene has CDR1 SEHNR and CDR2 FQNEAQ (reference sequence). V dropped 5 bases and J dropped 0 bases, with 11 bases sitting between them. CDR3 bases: TGTGCCAGCAGCAGGGGGTCGAGCTCCTACGAGCAGTACTTC. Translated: CASSRGSSSYEQYF.

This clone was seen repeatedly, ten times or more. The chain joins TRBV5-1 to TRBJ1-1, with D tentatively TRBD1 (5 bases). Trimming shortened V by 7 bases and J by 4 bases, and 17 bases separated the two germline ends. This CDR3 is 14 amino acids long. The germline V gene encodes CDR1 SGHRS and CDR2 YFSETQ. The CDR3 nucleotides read TGCGCCAGCCGCTACACCTCAAGGGGCACTGAAGCTTTCTTT. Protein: CASRYTSRGTEAFF.

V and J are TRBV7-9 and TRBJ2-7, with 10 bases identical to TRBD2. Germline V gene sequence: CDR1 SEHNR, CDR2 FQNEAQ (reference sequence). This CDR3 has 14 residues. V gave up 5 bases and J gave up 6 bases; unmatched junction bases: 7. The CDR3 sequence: CASSPGTSETEQYF. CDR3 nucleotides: TGTGCCAGCAGCCCAGGGACTAGCGAGACCGAGCAGTACTTC.

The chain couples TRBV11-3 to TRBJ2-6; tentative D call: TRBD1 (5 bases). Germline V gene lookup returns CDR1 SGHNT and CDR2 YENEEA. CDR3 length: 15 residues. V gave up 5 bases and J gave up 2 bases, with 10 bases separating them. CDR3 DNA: TGTGCCAGCAGCCCACAGGAAGCTGGGGCCAACGTCCTGACTTTC. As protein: CASSPQEAGANVLTF. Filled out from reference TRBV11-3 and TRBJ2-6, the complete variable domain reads EAGVVQSPRYKIIEKKQPVAFWCNPISGHNTLYWYLQNLGQGPELLIRYENEEAVDDSQLPKDRFSAERLKGVDSTLKIQPAELGDSAVYLCASSPQEAGANVLTFGAGSRLTVL.

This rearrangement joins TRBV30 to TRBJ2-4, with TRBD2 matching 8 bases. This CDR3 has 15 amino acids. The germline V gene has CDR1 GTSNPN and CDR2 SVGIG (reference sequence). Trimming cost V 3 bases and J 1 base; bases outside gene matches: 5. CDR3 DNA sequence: TGTGCCTGGAGAAGCGGGGGCGGGGCCAAAAACATTCAGTACTTC. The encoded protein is CAWRSGGGAKNIQYF.

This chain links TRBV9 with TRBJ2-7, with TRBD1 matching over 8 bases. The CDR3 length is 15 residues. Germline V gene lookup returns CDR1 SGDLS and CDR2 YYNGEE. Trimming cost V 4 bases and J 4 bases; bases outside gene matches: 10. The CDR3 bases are TGTGCCAGCAGCCTCACTGGACAGGGAAGGTACGAGCAGTACTTC. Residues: CASSLTGQGRYEQYF. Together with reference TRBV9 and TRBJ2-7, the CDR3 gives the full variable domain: DSGVTQTPKHLITATGQRVTLRCSPRSGDLSVYWYQQSLDQGLQFLIQYYNGEERAKGNILERFSAQQFPDLHSELNLSSLELGDSALYFCASSLTGQGRYEQYFGPGTRLTVT.

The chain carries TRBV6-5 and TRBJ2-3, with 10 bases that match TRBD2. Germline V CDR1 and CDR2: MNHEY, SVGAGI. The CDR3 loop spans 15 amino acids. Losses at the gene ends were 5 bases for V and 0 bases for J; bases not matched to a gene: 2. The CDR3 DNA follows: TGTGCCAGCAGTAAGACTAGCGGGAGCACAGATACGCAGTATTTT. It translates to CASSKTSGSTDTQYF.

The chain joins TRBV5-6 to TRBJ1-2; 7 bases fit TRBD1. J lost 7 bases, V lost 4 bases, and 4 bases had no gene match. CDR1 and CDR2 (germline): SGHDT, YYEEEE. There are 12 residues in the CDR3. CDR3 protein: CASSLDRVGYTF. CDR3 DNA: TGTGCCAGCAGCCTAGACAGGGTTGGCTACACCTTC.

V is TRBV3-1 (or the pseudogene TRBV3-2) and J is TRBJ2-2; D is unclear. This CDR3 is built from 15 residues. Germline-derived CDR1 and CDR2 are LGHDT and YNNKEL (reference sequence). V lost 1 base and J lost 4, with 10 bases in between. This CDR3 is CASSQAERFTGELFF. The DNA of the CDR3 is TGTGCCAGCAGCCAAGCTGAGCGTTTCACCGGGGAGCTGTTTTTT.

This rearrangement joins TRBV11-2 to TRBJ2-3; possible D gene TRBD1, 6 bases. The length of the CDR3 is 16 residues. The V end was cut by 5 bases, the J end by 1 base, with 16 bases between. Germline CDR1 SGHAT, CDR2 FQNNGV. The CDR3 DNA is TGTGCCAGCAGCACAGGACAGAGTTTGGGCACAGATACGCAGTATTTT. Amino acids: CASSTGQSLGTDTQYF.

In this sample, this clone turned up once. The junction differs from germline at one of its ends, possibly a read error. CDR3 region: CASRDSQETQYF. The DNA of the CDR3 is TGTGCTAGCAGGGACAGCCAAGAGACCCAGTACTTC. This sequence joins TRBV7-7 and TRBJ2-5; 7 positions agree with TRBD1. The CDR3 length is 12 residues. Looked up from germline, CDR1 is SSHAT and CDR2 is FNYEAQ (reference sequence).

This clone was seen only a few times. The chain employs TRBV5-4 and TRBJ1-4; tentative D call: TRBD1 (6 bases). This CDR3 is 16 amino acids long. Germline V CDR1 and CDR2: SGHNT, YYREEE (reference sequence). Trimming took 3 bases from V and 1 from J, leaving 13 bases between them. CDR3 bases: TGTGCCAGCAGCTCAGGACAGCTACTAACTAATGAAAAACTGTTTTTT. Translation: CASSSGQLLTNEKLFF.

In DNA form, the CDR3 reads TGCAGCGTCCCCCGGGACAGGGATGGCTACACCTTC. It yields the protein CSVPRDRDGYTF. The V call is TRBV29-1, the J call TRBJ1-2; 9 bases fit TRBD1. The germline V gene encodes CDR1 SQVTM and CDR2 ANQGSEA. V lost 6 bases to trimming and J lost 6 bases; unmatched junction nucleotides: 5. The CDR3 has 12 residues.

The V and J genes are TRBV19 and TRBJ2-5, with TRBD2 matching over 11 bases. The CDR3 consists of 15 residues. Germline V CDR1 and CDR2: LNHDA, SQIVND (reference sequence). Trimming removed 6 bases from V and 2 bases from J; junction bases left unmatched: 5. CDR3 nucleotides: TGTGCCAGTAGGCCTCTAGCGGGGGGACAAGAGACCCAGTACTTC. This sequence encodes CASRPLAGGQETQYF.

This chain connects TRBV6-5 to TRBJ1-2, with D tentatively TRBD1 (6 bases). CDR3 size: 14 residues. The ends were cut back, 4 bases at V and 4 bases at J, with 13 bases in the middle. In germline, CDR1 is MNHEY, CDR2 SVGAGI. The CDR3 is CASSFPGHPYGYTF. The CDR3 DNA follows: TGTGCCAGCAGTTTTCCGGGACACCCCTATGGCTACACCTTC.